The following is a T cell receptor (beta chain) sequence with its context. What it recognizes is unknown. Trimming left V 0 bases short and J 1 base short, with 7 bases between. The CDR3 totals 14 residues. The V gene's germline CDR1 is SGDLS and CDR2 YYNGEE. This record comes from a study of OX40 agonist ivuxolimab in advanced cancers. Study-wide results and limits: The study did not work out the antigen specificity of the expanded peripheral T cells. Among some nonresponders, normalized T-cell clonal expansion was also low. Circulating CD4+ and CD8+ T cells showed clonal expansion by week 6 at 0.1 to 3.0 mg/kg.

Method: immunoSEQ multiplex PCR; TCRdb's copy keeps in-frame clones and lacks some. The sample contains fewer than 100,000 clones, approximately 83% of which appear only once. Blood was sampled at baseline, cycle 4 day 1, and cycle 7 day 1. This TCR was recovered from an adult with an advanced solid tumor such as melanoma, head and neck, liver or kidney cancer. This chain uses TRBV9 with TRBJ1-2; D gene uncertain. This sample comprised CD4+ or CD8+ T cells sorted from blood, obtained in a trial of the OX40 agonist ivuxolimab. CDR3: CASSVGTDNYGYTF. The CDR3 DNA follows: TGTGCCAGCAGCGTAGGAACAGATAACTATGGCTACACCTTC. The full variable domain, completed using reference TRBV9 and TRBJ1-2, is DSGVTQTPKHLITATGQRVTLRCSPRSGDLSVYWYQQSLDQGLQFLIQYYNGEERAKGNILERFSAQQFPDLHSELNLSSLELGDSALYFCASSVGTDNYGYTFGSGTRLTVV.